This T cell receptor (beta chain) was found in a study of blood T cell repertoires in COVID-19. About the study: The origin of the acute and convalescent COVID-19 samples was the United States, Italy and Spain. The cDNA or gDNA used as material had been derived from T cells, B-cell-depleted T cells, or PBMCs.

CDR1 SGHNT and CDR2 YYREEE come from the germline V gene (reference sequence). The V segment lost 1 base and the J segment 8 bases; nucleotides outside the gene matches: 5. The CDR3 length is 13 residues. Under the authors' procedure: Reference gene primer amplification gave nucleated cell count estimates. Profiling relied on immunoSEQ multiplex PCR, and the TCRdb table lists in-frame clones only, not all of them. For V, J and clone size, that table is used; D and trimming come from the DNA. The sample lists fewer than 80,000 clones; about 93% were seen once. The sequenced material came from peripheral blood. The rearrangement joins TRBV5-4 to TRBJ1-2, with 7 bases fitting TRBD1. The TCR comes from a human donor in a cohort sampled during active COVID-19. This CDR3 is CASSLSEGAGYTF. CDR3 nucleotides: TGTGCCAGCAGCTTGTCGGAGGGGGCAGGCTACACCTTC. Complete variable domain (other parts from reference TRBV5-4 and TRBJ1-2): ETGVTQSPTHLIKTRGQQVTLRCSSQSGHNTVSWYQQALGQGPQFIFQYYREEENGRGNFPPRFSGLQFPNYSSELNVNALELDDSALYLCASSLSEGAGYTFGSGTRLTVV.